The rows below give T cell receptor beta chains drawn from one sample of a study of T cell responses to AZD1222 COVID-19 vaccine. Clones were sequenced by immunoSEQ multiplex PCR, and TCRdb holds only the in-frame ones, with some missing. The sample lists roughly 55,000 clones, around 90% occurring once. Source: peripheral blood, taken on day 0 of AZD1222 vaccination. The source of these receptors is an adult in good health. Both conserved end residues are part of each CDR3. Clone size appears in some rows only: once, few, many, or a class for an expanded clone.

size | V | CDR3
. | TRBV11-2 | CASSLDSGGYNEQFF
. | TRBV29-1 | CSVGATGDYGYTF
. | TRBV27 | CASSLLAGVSAPKQYF
. | TRBV2 | CASTQSNSPLHF
. | TRBV6-2/TRBV6-3 | CASSHRGGYEQYF
. | TRBV11-2 | CASSLFDLPSYEQYF
. | TRBV6-5 | CASSIQGLEVYEQYF
. | TRBV7-8 | CASSPGPTTDTQYF
. | TRBV6-6 | CASRDTSSYNSPLHF
. | TRBV11-3 | CASSLDRTGRTGELFF
. | TRBV19 | CASSIVGRLNTGELFF
. | TRBV19 | CASSVSSAGSTQYF
. | TRBV29-1 | CSAEGGLAGADTQYF
. | TRBV10-2 | CASSEFQGPYEQYF
. | TRBV18 | CASSPPSVPDTQYF
. | TRBV28 | CASRPGTSAAGELFF
. | TRBV2 | CASSRDRGWYEQYF
. | TRBV19 | CASSRDRGDNEQFF
. | TRBV19 | CASSMGDGNTEAFF
. | TRBV28 | CASSQGGQIYGYTF
. | TRBV5-1 | CASSLDYNSYEQYF
. | TRBV12-5 | CASGSDTTGGYTF
. | TRBV6-5 | CASSYSPTGEQEQFF
few | TRBV6-2/TRBV6-3 | CASSYWTAEWQDTQYF
. | TRBV12-3/TRBV12-4 | CASSLPGPYEQYF
few | TRBV7-9 | CASSPGTVGAFF
. | TRBV4-1 | CASSQGWAGRTNEKLFF
. | TRBV3-1/TRBV3-2 | CASSQDRGGTRGYTF